The clone carrying this T cell receptor beta chain was observed a few times. Its target is not known. The data are from a study of shared clonotypes between healthy human individuals. As for the study in general: The donor group consisted of two women and three men, aged 18 to 49.

The CDR3 sequence is 12 residues long. General study results and limits: Sampling covered blood only; tissue repertoires likely differ.

Per sorted-subset replicate PCR, input was approximately 180 ng DNA, representing tens of thousands of T cell genomes. TCRdb's copy holds only in-frame clones and misses some; the assay was immunoSEQ multiplex PCR. Of about 960,000 clones listed, approximately 80% were seen once; the top ten hold about 1.5%. Sequenced material: memory CD4+ T cells sorted from blood. Noted subset: CD45RA-negative fraction. This receptor was identified in a young man in good health. The gene calls are TRBV21-1 and TRBJ1-2; the table gives TRBD1 as D, unverified against the DNA. TRBV21-1 is marked as a pseudogene. As DNA, the CDR3 is TGTGCCAGCGGCGCCAGGAACTATGGCTACACCTTC. Translated, it gives CASGARNYGYTF.